The present T cell receptor beta chain was sequenced within a study of blood T cell repertoires in COVID-19. On the study more broadly: The samples span acute and convalescent COVID-19 from the United States, Italy and Spain. PBMCs, B-cell-depleted T cells, or T cells were the source of the cDNA or gDNA that made up the material.

In the study's own analysis: Researchers report that nucleated cell counts were estimated from reference gene primer amplification. Repertoires were generated with immunoSEQ multiplex PCR, while TCRdb's copy carries only in-frame clones and drops some. V, J and clone size are taken as reported in that table, and D and trimming were inferred from the DNA itself. The sample records 140,000 to 150,000 clones, roughly 84% being singletons. Sequencing used peripheral blood. This receptor was obtained from a human donor in a cohort sampled during active COVID-19.

For the CDR3, the DNA is TGCGCCAGCAGTGAGGGGACAGGGAACACCGGGGAGCTGTTTTTT. As protein: CASSEGTGNTGELFF. The gene calls are TRBV5-1 and TRBJ2-2, with TRBD1 matching over 8 bases. This CDR3 has 15 amino acids. Germline CDR1 is SGHRS and CDR2 is YFSETQ. V trimming: 5 bases; J trimming: 1 base; junction bases outside the gene matches: 4.